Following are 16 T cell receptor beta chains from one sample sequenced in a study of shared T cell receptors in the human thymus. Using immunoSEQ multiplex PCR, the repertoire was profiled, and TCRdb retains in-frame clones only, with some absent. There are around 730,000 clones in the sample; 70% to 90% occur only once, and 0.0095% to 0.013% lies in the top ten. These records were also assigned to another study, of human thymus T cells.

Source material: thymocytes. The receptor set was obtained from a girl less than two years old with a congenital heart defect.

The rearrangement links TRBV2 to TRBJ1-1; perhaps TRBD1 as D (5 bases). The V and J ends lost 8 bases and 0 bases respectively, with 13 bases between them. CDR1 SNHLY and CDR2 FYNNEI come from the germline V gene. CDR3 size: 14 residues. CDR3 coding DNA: TGTGCCAGCGGGGGGGAGCCAATGAACACTGAAGCTTTCTTT. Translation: CASGGEPMNTEAFF.

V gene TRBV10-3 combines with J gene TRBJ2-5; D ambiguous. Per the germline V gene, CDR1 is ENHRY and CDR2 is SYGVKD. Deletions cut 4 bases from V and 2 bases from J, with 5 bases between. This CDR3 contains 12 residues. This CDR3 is CAISGPQETQYF. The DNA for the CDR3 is TGTGCCATCAGTGGTCCTCAAGAGACCCAGTACTTC.

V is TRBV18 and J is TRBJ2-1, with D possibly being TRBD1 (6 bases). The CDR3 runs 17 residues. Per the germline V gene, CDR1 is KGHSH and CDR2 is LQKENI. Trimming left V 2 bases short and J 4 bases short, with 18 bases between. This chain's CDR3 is CASSPSLTGLDYNEQFF. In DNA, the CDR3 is TGTGCCAGCTCACCATCGCTGACAGGATTAGATTACAATGAGCAGTTCTTC.

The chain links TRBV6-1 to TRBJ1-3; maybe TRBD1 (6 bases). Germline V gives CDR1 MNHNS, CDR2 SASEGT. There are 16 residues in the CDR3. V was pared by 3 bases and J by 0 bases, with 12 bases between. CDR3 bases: TGTGCCAGCAGTGATCGCGACAGGCACTCTGGAAACACCATATATTTT. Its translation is CASSDRDRHSGNTIYF.

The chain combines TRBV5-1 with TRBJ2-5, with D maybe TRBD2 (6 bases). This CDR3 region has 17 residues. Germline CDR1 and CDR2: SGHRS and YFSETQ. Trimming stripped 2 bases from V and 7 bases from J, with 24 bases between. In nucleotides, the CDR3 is TGCGCCAGCAGCTTTTGGCGGGGCCGATCCCAAGAGTGGACCCAGTACTTC. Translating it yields CASSFWRGRSQEWTQYF.

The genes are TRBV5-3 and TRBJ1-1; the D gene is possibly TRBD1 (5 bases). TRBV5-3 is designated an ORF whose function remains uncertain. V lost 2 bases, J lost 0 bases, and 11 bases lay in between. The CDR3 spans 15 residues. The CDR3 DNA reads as TGTGCCAGAAGCTTTCACACAGGTATGAACACTGAAGCTTTCTTT. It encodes CARSFHTGMNTEAFF.

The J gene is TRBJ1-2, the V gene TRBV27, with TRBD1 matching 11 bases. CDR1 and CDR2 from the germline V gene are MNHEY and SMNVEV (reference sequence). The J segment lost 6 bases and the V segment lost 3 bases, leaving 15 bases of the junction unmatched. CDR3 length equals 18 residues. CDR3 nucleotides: TGTGCCAGCAGTTTCAGGAAGGTTAGGACAGGGGGCAAGGATGGCTACACCTTC. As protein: CASSFRKVRTGGKDGYTF.

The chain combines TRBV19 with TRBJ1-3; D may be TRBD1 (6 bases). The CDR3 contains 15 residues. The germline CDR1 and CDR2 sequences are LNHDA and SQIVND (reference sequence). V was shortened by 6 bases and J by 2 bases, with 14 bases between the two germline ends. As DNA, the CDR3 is TGTGCCAGTAGACACAGGGAGAGAGCTGGAAACACCATATATTTT. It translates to CASRHRERAGNTIYF.

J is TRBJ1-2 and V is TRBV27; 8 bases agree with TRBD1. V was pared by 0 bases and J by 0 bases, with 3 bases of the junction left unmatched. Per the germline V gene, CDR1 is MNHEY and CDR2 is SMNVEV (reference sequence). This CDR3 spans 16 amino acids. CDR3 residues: CASSLSETGANYGYTF. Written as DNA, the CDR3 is TGTGCCAGCAGTTTATCCGAGACAGGGGCTAACTATGGCTACACCTTC.

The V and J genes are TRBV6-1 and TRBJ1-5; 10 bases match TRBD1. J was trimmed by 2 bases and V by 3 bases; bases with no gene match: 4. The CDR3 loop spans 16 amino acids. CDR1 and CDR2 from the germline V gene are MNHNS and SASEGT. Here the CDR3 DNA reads TGTGCCAGCAGTGACCCGGGACAGGGGTGCAATCAGCCCCAGCATTTT. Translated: CASSDPGQGCNQPQHF.

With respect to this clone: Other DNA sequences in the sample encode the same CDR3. The CDR3 here is CASSQDRGSGNTIYF. The CDR3 nucleotides read TGCGCCAGCAGCCAAGACAGGGGCTCTGGAAACACCATATATTTT. The chain joins TRBV4-1 to TRBJ1-3, with TRBD1 as a possible D gene (6 bases). Germline values: CDR1 MGHRA, CDR2 YSYEKL. This CDR3 contains 15 residues. The V end was cut by 0 bases, the J end by 0 bases, with 6 bases between.

CDR3 residues: CASSLQGQGATGELFF. CDR3 nucleotides: TGTGCCAGCAGCTTGCAAGGACAGGGTGCCACCGGGGAGCTGTTTTTT. This sequence joins TRBV5-6 and TRBJ2-2, with TRBD1 matching 8 bases. This CDR3 spans 16 amino acids. V lost 1 base, J lost 4 bases, and 6 bases stayed unmatched. Germline V gene data show CDR1 as SGHDT and CDR2 as YYEEEE.

CDR3 DNA sequence: TGTGCCAGCAGTTCACCCCTAGCGGGGGACACAGATACGCAGTATTTT. Its protein product is CASSSPLAGDTDTQYF. The V and J genes are TRBV6-6 and TRBJ2-3; the match to TRBD2 covers 10 bases. The CDR3 spans 16 residues. Losses at the gene ends were 4 bases for V and 2 bases for J; bases not matched to a gene: 6. Germline lookup yields CDR1 MNHNY and CDR2 SVGAGI (reference sequence).

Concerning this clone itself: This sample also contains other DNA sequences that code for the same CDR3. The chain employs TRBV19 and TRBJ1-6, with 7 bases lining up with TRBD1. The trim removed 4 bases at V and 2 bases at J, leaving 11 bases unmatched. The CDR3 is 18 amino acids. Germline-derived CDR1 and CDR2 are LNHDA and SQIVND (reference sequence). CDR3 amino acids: CASSTAAWTGAYNSPLHF. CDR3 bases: TGTGCCAGTAGTACTGCGGCTTGGACAGGAGCCTATAATTCACCCCTCCACTTT.

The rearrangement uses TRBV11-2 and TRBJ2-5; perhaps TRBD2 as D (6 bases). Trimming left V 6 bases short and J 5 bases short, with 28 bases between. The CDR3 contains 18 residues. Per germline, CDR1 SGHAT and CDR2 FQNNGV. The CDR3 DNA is TGTGCCAGCAGTCCGGGGGACCCGGATTTGGTTTATATGGAGACCCAGTACTTC. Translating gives CASSPGDPDLVYMETQYF. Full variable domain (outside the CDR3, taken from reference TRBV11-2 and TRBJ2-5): EAGVAQSPRYKIIEKRQSVAFWCNPISGHATLYWYQQILGQGPKLLIQFQNNGVVDDSQLPKDRFSAERLKGVDSTLKIQPAKLEDSAVYLCASSPGDPDLVYMETQYFGPGTRLLVL.

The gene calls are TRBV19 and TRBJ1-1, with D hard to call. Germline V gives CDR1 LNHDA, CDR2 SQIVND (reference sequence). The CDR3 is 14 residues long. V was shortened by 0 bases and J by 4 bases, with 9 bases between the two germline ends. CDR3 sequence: CASSIDPTGTEAFF. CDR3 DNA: TGTGCCAGTAGTATAGACCCAACGGGCACTGAAGCTTTCTTT.